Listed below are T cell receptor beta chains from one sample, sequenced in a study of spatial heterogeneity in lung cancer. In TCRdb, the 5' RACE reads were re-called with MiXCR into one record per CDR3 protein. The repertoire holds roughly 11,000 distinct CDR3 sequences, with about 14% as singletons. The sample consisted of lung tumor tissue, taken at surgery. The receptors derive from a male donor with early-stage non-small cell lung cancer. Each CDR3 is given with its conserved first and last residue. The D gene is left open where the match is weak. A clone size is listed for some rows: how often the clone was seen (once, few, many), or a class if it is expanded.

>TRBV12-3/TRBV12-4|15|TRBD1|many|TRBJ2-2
CASSRGTGGTGELFF
TGTGCCAGCAGTCGTGGGACAGGGGGCACCGGGGAGCTGTTTTTT
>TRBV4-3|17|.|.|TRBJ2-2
CASSQASGTRETGELFF
TGCGCCAGCAGCCAAGCATCCGGGACCCGTGAGACCGGGGAGCTGTTTTTT
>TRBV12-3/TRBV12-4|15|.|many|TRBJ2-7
CASSLASAEVGEQYF
TGTGCCAGCAGTTTAGCCTCCGCGGAGGTAGGCGAGCAGTACTTC
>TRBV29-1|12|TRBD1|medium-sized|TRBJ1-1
CSVIRGRGEAFF
TGCAGCGTAATCAGGGGGCGCGGTGAAGCTTTCTTT
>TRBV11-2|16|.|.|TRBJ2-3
CASSLLDDSRTDTQYF
TGTGCCAGCAGCTTATTAGATGACAGCCGCACAGATACGCAGTATTTT
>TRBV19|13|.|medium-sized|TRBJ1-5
CASSSLSNQPQHF
TGTGCCAGTAGCTCACTTAGCAATCAGCCCCAGCATTTT
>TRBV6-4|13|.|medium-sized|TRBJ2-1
CASSDSSYNEQFF
TGTGCCAGCAGTGACAGCTCCTACAATGAGCAGTTCTTC
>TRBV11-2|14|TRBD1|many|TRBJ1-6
CASSPDRTGSPLHF
TGTGCCAGCAGCCCGGACAGGACGGGTTCACCCCTCCACTTT
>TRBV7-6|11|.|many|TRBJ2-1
CASFSYNEQFF
TGTGCCAGCTTTAGTTACAATGAGCAGTTCTTC
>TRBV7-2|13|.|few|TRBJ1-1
CASSLEFNTEAFF
TGTGCCAGCAGCTTAGAGTTCAACACTGAAGCTTTCTTT
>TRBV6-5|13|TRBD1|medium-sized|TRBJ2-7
CASSEGARGEQYF
TGTGCCAGCAGTGAGGGGGCCCGGGGCGAGCAGTACTTC
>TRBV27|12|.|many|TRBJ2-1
CASSFVGNEQFF
TGTGCCAGCAGTTTCGTTGGGAATGAGCAGTTCTTC
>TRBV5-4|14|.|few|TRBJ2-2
CASSSPGNLRELFF
TGTGCCAGCAGCTCGCCGGGGAACCTTCGGGAGCTGTTTTTT
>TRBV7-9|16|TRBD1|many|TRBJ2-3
CASSLADRVISDTQYF
TGTGCCAGCAGCTTAGCCGACAGGGTTATCTCAGATACGCAGTATTTT
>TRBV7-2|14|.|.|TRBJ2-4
CASSPSMTKNIQYF
TGTGCCAGCAGCCCGAGTATGACCAAAAACATTCAGTACTTC
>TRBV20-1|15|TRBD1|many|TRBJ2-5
CSARDRDRDLETQYF
TGCAGTGCCCGAGACCGGGACAGGGACTTAGAGACCCAGTACTTC
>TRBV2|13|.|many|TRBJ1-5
CASSEEKGRAQHF
TGTGCCAGCAGTGAAGAAAAGGGTAGGGCCCAGCATTTT
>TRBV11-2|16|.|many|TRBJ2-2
CASSLRGQATTGELFF
TGTGCCAGCAGCTTACGGGGGCAGGCGACCACCGGGGAGCTGTTTTTT
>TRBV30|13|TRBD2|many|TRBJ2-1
CASSSGTYNEQFF
TGTGCCTCGTCTAGCGGGACTTACAATGAGCAGTTCTTC
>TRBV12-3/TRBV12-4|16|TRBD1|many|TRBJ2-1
CASSSKTGDDYNEQFF
TGTGCCAGCAGTTCAAAGACAGGGGATGACTACAATGAGCAGTTCTTC
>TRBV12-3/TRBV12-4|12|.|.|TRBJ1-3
CASSGQGNTIYF
TGTGCCAGCAGCGGACAGGGAAACACCATATATTTT
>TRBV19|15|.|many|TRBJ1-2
CASSIYRDRTYGYTF
TGTGCCAGTAGTATCTACAGGGACCGTACCTATGGCTACACCTTC
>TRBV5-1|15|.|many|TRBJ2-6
CASSHQGTGANVLTF
TGCGCCAGCAGCCACCAGGGGACTGGGGCCAACGTCCTGACTTTC
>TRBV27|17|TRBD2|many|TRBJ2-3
CASSLLPSGGGTDTQYF
TGTGCCAGCAGTTTACTCCCTAGCGGGGGCGGGACAGATACGCAGTATTTT
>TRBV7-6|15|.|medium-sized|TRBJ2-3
CASSLVAGYTDTQYF
TGTGCCAGCAGCTTAGTTGCGGGGTACACAGATACGCAGTATTTT
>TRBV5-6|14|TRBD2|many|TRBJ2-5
CASRGREGGETQYF
TGTGCCAGCAGGGGCAGGGAGGGAGGAGAGACCCAGTACTTC
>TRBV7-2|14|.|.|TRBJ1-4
CASSFPRDGEKLFF
TGTGCCAGCAGCTTCCCCAGGGATGGGGAAAAACTGTTTTTT
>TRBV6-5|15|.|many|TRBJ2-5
CASSYSWAQRGTQYF
TGTGCCAGCAGTTACTCGTGGGCGCAACGAGGGACCCAGTACTTC
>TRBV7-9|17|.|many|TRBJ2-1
CASSPPFRAGSYNEQFF
TGTGCCAGCAGCCCTCCCTTCCGGGCGGGCTCCTACAATGAGCAGTTCTTC
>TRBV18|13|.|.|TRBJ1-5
CASSRQEFQPQHF
TGTGCCAGCTCCAGACAGGAATTTCAGCCCCAGCATTTT
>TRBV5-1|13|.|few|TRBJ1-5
CASSAGPNQPQHF
TGCGCCAGCAGCGCGGGACCTAATCAGCCCCAGCATTTT
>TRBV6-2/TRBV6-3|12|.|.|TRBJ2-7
CASSTRRYEQYF
TGTGCCAGCAGTACGAGACGCTACGAGCAGTACTTC
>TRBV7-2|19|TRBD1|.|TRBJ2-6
CASSRVGTGMWSGANVLTF
TGTGCCAGCAGCCGAGTAGGGACAGGGATGTGGTCTGGGGCCAACGTCCTGACTTTC
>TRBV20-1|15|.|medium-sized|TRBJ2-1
CSASSHRDLYNEQFF
TGCAGTGCTAGTAGTCACAGGGACCTCTACAATGAGCAGTTCTTC
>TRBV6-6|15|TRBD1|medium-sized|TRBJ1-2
CASRIEGARAYGYTF
TGTGCCAGCAGAATTGAGGGGGCGCGTGCTTATGGCTACACCTTC
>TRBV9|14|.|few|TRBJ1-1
CASSVLDRNTEAFF
TGTGCCAGCAGCGTGTTGGACAGGAACACTGAAGCTTTCTTT
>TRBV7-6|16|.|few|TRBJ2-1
CASSPRGGPTEAEQFF
TGTGCCAGCAGCCCCAGGGGAGGGCCAACGGAGGCTGAGCAGTTCTTC
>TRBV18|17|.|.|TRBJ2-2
CASSPRADSANTGELFF
TGTGCCAGCTCACCACGCGCCGACAGCGCGAACACCGGGGAGCTGTTTTTT
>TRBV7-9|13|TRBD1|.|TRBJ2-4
CASRSGQGNIQYF
TGTGCCAGCAGATCGGGACAGGGAAACATTCAGTACTTC
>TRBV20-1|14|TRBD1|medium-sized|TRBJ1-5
CSASGQGGGQPQHF
TGCAGTGCTTCGGGACAGGGAGGTGGTCAGCCCCAGCATTTT
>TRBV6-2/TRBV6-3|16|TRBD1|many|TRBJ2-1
CASSFDDRGLEDEQFF
TGTGCCAGCAGTTTCGATGACAGGGGGCTGGAAGATGAGCAGTTCTTC
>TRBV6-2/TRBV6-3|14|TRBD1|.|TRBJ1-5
CASRGTGGDQPQHF
TGTGCCAGCAGGGGGACAGGGGGCGATCAGCCCCAGCATTTT
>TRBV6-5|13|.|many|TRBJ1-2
CASSYRRYYGYTF
TGTGCCAGCAGTTACAGGAGGTACTATGGCTACACCTTC
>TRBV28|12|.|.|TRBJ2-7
CASRAEYYEQYF
TGTGCCAGCAGAGCTGAGTACTACGAGCAGTACTTC
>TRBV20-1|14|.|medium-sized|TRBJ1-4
CSAREGRTNEKLFF
TGCAGTGCTAGAGAAGGTAGAACTAATGAAAAACTGTTTTTT
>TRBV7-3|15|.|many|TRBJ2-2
CASSLDISNTGELFF
TGTGCCAGCAGCCTGGACATCTCGAACACCGGGGAGCTGTTTTTT
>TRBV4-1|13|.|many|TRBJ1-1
CASSQGLEWEAFF
TGCGCCAGCAGCCAGGGACTCGAATGGGAAGCTTTCTTT